The TCR beta chain under discussion was sequenced for a study of cytotoxic CD8 clonotypes in ibrutinib-treated CLL. About the research overall: After treatment lasting a median roughly 12 months, range 6 to 36, response samples were collected. On average, each sample had some 250,000 productive templates and around 100,000 productive rearrangements.

Worth noting for this clone: Its antigen is currently unknown.

The germline V and J ends were trimmed by 2 bases and 3 bases, with 11 bases remaining between them. The germline CDR1 and CDR2 sequences are SEHNR and FQNEAQ (reference sequence). This CDR3 spans 15 amino acids. Study-wide results and caveats: T-cell clonality at baseline went above that of age-matched healthy donors and rose and fell with circulating CD8+ T-cell counts. Clonality rose at ibrutinib response, held steady in sustained remission, and fell toward baseline at progression.

Profiled with immunoSEQ multiplex PCR; TCRdb holds only in-frame clones, not every one. The sample records under 200,000 clones, roughly 80% being singletons. This specimen consisted of PBMCs, obtained after 24 months of ibrutinib treatment. This TCR was recovered from a human donor with chronic lymphocytic leukemia. The chain has TRBV7-9 and TRBJ1-5; TRBD1 is a possible D gene (6 bases). CDR3 nucleotide sequence: TGTGCCAGCAGCTTACAGGGGCTTCCCAATCAGCCCCAGCATTTT. Translation gives CASSLQGLPNQPQHF.